A selection of T cell receptor beta chains follows, all from one sample in a study of CD8+ T cells in alopecia areata. Assay used: immunoSEQ multiplex PCR; TCRdb lists only in-frame clones, some missing. The data contain roughly 180,000 clones, almost 65% of them singletons. Specimen: CD4+ T cells sorted from blood, collected at week 0. The receptors here all came from a human donor with alopecia areata. The CDR3 runs from the conserved cysteine through the conserved F or W. D genes are given only for firm matches. Size tells how often a clone was seen (once, few, many) or the class of an expanded clone, and some rows leave it out.

>TRBV9|once|TRBJ2-6|-
TGTGCCAGCAGCGTTGGACCCGGTGGGGCCAACGTCCTGACTTTC
CASSVGPGGANVLTF
>TRBV5-6|-|TRBJ1-1|-
TGTGCCAGCAGCCCCCGTCGGGGAGGGAACACTGAAGCTTTCTTT
CASSPRRGGNTEAFF
>TRBV29-1|few|TRBJ1-5|TRBD1
TGCAGCGTTGTGGGGCAGGGGGGTCAGCCCCAGCATTTT
CSVVGQGGQPQHF
>TRBV6-4|-|TRBJ2-2|-
TGTGCCAGCAGTGACGGTACAGGGTCCGGGGAGCTGTTTTTT
CASSDGTGSGELFF
>TRBV2|few|TRBJ2-7|-
TGTGCCAGCAGTCAGGGTTACGAGCAGTACTTC
CASSQGYEQYF
>TRBV14|-|TRBJ1-6|-
TGTGCCAGCAGCCCAACACCACCGGGACCCTGGGGTCATTCACCCCTCCACTTT
CASSPTPPGPWGHSPLHF
>TRBV5-1|-|TRBJ1-2|-
TGCGCCAGCAGCTTGAGATCGGGTAATGGCTACACCTTC
CASSLRSGNGYTF
>TRBV6-6|once|TRBJ2-7|-
TGTGCCAGCAGTCAAGGATCCCTCTACGAGCAGTACTTC
CASSQGSLYEQYF
>TRBV5-1|-|TRBJ1-1|TRBD1
TGCGCCAGCAGCTTGGCCTTTGACAGGGGAACGAACACTGAAGCTTTCTTT
CASSLAFDRGTNTEAFF
>TRBV11-2|few|TRBJ2-3|-
TGTGCCAGCAGCTTAGAGGGCCGGGGGCTTTATCCAGATACGCAGTATTTT
CASSLEGRGLYPDTQYF